Sequencing of this TCR beta chain was carried out in a study of T cell repertoires in cytomegalovirus infection. On the study more broadly: Used in the study were CMV epitopes, some recently identified and HLA-C-restricted, others well-studied and HLA-B-restricted.

The CDR3 is 14 residues long. CDR1 and CDR2 from the germline V gene are SGHTA and FQGNSA. Remarks on this clonotype: Its matching antigen is unknown. A much larger clone sits a single nucleotide away, making a read error possible.

TCRdb processed the reads anew with MiXCR; each CDR3 protein has one entry. The sample contains 700,000 to 850,000 distinct CDR3 sequences, over 25% of which appear only once. Regarding the study as a whole: Across the ex vivo response, the dominant clonotypes were HLA-C-restricted CMV-specific TCR beta clonotypes.

Sequenced here: cultured CD8+ T cells from PBMCs, sampled from culture after CMV antigen stimulation. The sequence was obtained from a human donor in good health (CMV status not recorded). Some clones in this sample may be carry-over from other donors' samples. V usage is TRBV7-2 and J usage is TRBJ1-2, with D perhaps TRBD1 (5 bases). CDR3 DNA: TGTGCCAACAGCTCTAAAGCGGGCGGGGACGGCTACACCTTC. Its protein product is CANSSKAGGDGYTF. The full variable domain, with the rest looked up from reference TRBV7-2 and TRBJ1-2, is GAGVSQSPSNKVTEKGKDVELRCDPISGHTALYWYRQSLGQGLEFLIYFQGNSAPDKSGLPSDRFSAERTGGSVSTLTIQRTQQEDSAVYLCANSSKAGGDGYTFGSGTRLTVV.